This T cell receptor (beta chain) was recorded in a study of blood T cell repertoires in COVID-19. Measured with immunoSEQ multiplex PCR; TCRdb has only the in-frame clones, and not every one. The sample contains over 600,000 clones, about 90% of which appear only once. V dropped 7 bases and J dropped 4; count of bases not matched to a gene: 17. Germline V lookup: CDR1 SGDLS, CDR2 YYNGEE. The CDR3 totals 18 residues. The material sequenced was peripheral blood. The gene calls are TRBV9 and TRBJ2-3; 11 bases match TRBD2. This sequence was found in a young woman with acute or convalescent COVID-19. The CDR3 here is CASAISSGGLGRADTQYF. The CDR3 DNA follows: TGTGCCAGCGCCATCTCTAGCGGGGGGTTGGGGAGGGCAGATACGCAGTATTTT. The full variable domain, its missing parts supplied by reference TRBV9 and TRBJ2-3, is DSGVTQTPKHLITATGQRVTLRCSPRSGDLSVYWYQQSLDQGLQFLIQYYNGEERAKGNILERFSAQQFPDLHSELNLSSLELGDSALYFCASAISSGGLGRADTQYFGPGTRLTVL.